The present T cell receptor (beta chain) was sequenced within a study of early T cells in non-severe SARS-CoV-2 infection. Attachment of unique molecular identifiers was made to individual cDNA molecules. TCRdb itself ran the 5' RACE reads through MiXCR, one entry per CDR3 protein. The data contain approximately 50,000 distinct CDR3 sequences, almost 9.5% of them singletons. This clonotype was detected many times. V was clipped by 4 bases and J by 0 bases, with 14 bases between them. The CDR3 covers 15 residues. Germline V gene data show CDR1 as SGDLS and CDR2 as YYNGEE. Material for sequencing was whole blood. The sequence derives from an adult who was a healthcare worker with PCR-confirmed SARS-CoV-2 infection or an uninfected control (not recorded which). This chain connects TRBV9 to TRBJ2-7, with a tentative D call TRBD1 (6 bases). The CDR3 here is CASSPRQGRSYEQYF. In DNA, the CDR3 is TGTGCCAGCAGCCCCCGTCAGGGGCGCTCCTACGAGCAGTACTTC. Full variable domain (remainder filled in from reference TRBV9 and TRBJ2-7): DSGVTQTPKHLITATGQRVTLRCSPRSGDLSVYWYQQSLDQGLQFLIQYYNGEERAKGNILERFSAQQFPDLHSELNLSSLELGDSALYFCASSPRQGRSYEQYFGPGTRLTVT.